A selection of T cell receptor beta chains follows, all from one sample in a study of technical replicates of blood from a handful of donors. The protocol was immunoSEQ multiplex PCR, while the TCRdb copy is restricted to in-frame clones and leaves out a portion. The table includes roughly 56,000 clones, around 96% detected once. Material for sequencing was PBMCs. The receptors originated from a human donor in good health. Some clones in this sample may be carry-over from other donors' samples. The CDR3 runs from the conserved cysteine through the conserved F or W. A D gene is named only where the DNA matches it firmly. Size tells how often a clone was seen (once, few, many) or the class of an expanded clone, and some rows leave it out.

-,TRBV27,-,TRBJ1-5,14,CASSVTGMGQPQHF,TGTGCCAGCAGCGTAACAGGGATGGGCCAGCCCCAGCATTTT
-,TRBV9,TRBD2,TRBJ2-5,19,CASATSGLAGGFKPETQYF,TGTGCCAGCGCTACTTCGGGGCTAGCGGGGGGGTTCAAACCGGAGACCCAGTACTTC
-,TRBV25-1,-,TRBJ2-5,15,CASSVRDTLYETQYF,TGTGCCAGCAGTGTCAGGGACACGCTTTACGAGACCCAGTACTTC
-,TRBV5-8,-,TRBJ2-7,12,CASSPRVYEQYF,TGTGCCAGCAGCCCCCGAGTCTACGAGCAGTACTTC
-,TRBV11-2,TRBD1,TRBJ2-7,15,CASSFTGTGSYEQYF,TGTGCCAGCAGCTTTACCGGGACAGGCTCCTACGAGCAGTACTTC
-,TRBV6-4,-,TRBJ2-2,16,CASSDSYEGNTGELFF,TGTGCCAGCAGTGACTCATACGAGGGTAACACCGGGGAGCTGTTTTTT
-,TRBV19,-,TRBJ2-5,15,CASSRGGFPQETQYF,TGTGCCAGTAGCAGGGGAGGGTTTCCCCAAGAGACCCAGTACTTC
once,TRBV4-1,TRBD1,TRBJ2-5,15,CASSQPAGGRETQYF,TGCGCCAGCAGCCAACCAGCAGGGGGAAGGGAGACCCAGTACTTC
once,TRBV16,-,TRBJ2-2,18,CASSDNRGTSYNTGELFF,TGTGCCAGCAGCGATAATAGGGGGACCTCCTATAACACCGGGGAGCTGTTTTTT
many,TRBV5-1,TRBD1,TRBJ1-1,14,CASSLAGGYTEAFF,TGCGCCAGCAGCTTGGCAGGGGGCTATACTGAAGCTTTCTTT
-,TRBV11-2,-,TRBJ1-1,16,CASSFPPITRGTEAFF,TGTGCCAGCAGCTTTCCCCCTATAACTCGGGGGACTGAAGCTTTCTTT
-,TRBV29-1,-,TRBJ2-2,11,CSVGSYGELFF,TGCAGCGTTGGTAGTTACGGGGAGCTGTTTTTT
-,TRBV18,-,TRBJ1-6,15,CASSPWAQTGSPLHF,TGTGCCAGCTCACCTTGGGCCCAGACGGGATCACCCCTCCACTTT
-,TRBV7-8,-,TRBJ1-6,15,CASSRTQNSNSPLHF,TGTGCCAGCAGCCGAACTCAAAACTCAAATTCACCCCTCCACTTT
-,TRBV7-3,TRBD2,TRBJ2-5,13,CASSKAGGETQYF,TGTGCCAGCAGCAAGGCGGGGGGAGAGACCCAGTACTTC
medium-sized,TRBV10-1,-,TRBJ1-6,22,CASSDLGALGTRRSSYNSPLHF,TGCGCCAGCAGTGATTTGGGGGCCCTCGGTACCCGAAGGAGCTCCTATAATTCACCCCTCCACTTT
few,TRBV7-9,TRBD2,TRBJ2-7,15,CASSLASGGTYEQYF,TGTGCCAGCAGCTTGGCTAGCGGGGGTACCTACGAGCAGTACTTC
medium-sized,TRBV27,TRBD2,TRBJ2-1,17,CASSQGRKVAGYNEQFF,TGTGCCAGCAGCCAAGGGAGGAAGGTAGCGGGCTACAATGAGCAGTTCTTC
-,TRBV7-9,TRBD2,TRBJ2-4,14,CASSFGLAVNIQYF,TGTGCCAGCAGCTTCGGACTAGCGGTAAACATTCAGTACTTC
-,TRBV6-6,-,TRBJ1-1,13,CASSEGQNTEAFF,TGTGCCAGCAGTGAGGGCCAGAACACTGAAGCTTTCTTT
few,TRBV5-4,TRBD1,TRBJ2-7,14,CASSETGSHYEQYF,TGTGCCAGCAGCGAGACAGGGTCACACTACGAGCAGTACTTC
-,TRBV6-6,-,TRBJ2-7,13,CASSYYGTYEQYF,TGTGCCAGCAGTTACTATGGCACCTACGAGCAGTACTTC
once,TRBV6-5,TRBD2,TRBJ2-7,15,CASRTVAGGEYEQYF,TGTGCCAGCAGAACTGTAGCGGGGGGGGAATACGAGCAGTACTTC